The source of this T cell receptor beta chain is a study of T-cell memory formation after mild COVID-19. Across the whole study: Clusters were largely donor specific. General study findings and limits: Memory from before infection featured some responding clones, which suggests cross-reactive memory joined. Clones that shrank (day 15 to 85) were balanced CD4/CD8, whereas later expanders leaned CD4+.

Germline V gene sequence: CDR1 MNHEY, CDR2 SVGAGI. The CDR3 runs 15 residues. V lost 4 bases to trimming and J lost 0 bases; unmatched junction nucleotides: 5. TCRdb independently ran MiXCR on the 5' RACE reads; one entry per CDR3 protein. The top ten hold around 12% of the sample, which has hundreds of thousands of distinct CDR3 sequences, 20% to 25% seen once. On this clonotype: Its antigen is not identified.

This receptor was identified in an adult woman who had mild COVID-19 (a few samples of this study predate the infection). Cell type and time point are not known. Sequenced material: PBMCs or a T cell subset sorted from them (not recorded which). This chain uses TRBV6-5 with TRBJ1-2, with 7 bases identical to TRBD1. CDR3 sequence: CASSSRGLPNYGYTF. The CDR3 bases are TGTGCCAGCAGTTCTAGGGGGCTGCCTAACTATGGCTACACCTTC.